This TCR beta chain was recorded in a study of blood T cell repertoires in COVID-19. On the study more broadly: In each case, the material was cDNA or gDNA derived from T cells, B-cell-depleted T cells, or PBMCs.

Looked up from germline, CDR1 is MNHEY and CDR2 is SMNVEV (reference sequence). CDR3 size: 15 residues. J was trimmed by 3 bases and V by 5 bases; bases with no gene match: 6. This clone was found once. In the authors' methods: The assay estimated nucleated cells by amplifying reference gene primers. Sequencing used immunoSEQ multiplex PCR; TCRdb keeps in-frame clones, though not all of them. That table gives V, J and clone size, and the DNA gave D and trimming. Seen here are 200,000 to 250,000 clones, roughly 87% observed once, and the top ten hold 10% to 12%. The sequencing sample was made of PBMCs or T cells enriched from blood (not recorded which). V and J are TRBV27 and TRBJ2-7; 11 bases are a match to TRBD2. This TCR was recovered from a man aged 30 to 45 who had recovered from COVID-19. CDR3 in DNA: TGTGCCAGCAGTCCTGAACTAGCGGGAGTCTACGAGCAGTACTTC. Protein product: CASSPELAGVYEQYF.